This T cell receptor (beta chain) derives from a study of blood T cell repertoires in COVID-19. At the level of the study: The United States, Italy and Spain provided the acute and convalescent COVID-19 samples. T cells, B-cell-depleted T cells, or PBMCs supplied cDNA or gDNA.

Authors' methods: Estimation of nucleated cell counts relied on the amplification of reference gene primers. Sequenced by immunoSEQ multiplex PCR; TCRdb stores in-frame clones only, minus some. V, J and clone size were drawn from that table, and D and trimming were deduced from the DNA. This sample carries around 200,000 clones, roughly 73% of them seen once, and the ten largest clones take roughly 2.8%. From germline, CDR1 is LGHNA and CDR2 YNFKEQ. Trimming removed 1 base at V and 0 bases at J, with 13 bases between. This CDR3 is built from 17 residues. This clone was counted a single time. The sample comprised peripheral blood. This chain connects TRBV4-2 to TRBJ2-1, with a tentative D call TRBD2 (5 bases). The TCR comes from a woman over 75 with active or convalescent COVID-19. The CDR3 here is CASSQGPLGSSYNEQFF. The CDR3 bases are TGTGCCAGCAGCCAAGGACCCTTGGGGAGCTCCTACAATGAGCAGTTCTTC.